The present TCR beta chain was sequenced within a study of cytomegalovirus exposure and HLA in healthy donors. Study in general: A later analysis reported the same platform for the roughly 120 validation repertoires and the 666 first-cohort repertoires.

The repertoire was sequenced with immunoSEQ multiplex PCR; TCRdb's copy has only in-frame clones and lacks some. The sample includes about 180,000 clones, around 84% of them seen just once. The germline CDR1 and CDR2 sequences are SGHRS and YFSETQ. This CDR3 has 13 amino acids. J gave up 7 bases and V 2 bases, and 1 base lay outside the gene matches. This receptor was obtained from a man younger than 35 in good health and CMV-seropositive. Material for sequencing was PBMCs. V usage is TRBV5-1 and J usage is TRBJ2-1, with 9 nucleotides matching TRBD2. CDR3 nucleotide sequence: TGCGCCAGCAGCTTAGCGGGAGGAAATGAGCAGTTCTTC. Protein sequence: CASSLAGGNEQFF.